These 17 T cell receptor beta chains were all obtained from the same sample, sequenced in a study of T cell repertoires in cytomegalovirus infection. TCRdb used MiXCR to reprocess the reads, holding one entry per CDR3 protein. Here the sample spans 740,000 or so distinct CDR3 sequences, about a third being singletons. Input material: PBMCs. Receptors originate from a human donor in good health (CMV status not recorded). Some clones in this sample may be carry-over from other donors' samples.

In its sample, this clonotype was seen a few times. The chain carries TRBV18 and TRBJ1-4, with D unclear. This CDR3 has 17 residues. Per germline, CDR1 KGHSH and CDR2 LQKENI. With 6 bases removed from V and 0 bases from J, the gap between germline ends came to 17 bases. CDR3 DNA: TGTGCCAGCTCCCCGGATGGGCGAATCGCAACTAATGAAAAACTGTTTTTT. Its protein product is CASSPDGRIATNEKLFF.

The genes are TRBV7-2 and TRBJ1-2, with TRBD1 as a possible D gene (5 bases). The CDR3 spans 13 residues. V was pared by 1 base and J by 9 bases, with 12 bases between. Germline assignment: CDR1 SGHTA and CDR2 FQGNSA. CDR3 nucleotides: TGTGCCAGCAGCTTAGGCAGGGATTATTGCTACACCTTC. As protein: CASSLGRDYCYTF.

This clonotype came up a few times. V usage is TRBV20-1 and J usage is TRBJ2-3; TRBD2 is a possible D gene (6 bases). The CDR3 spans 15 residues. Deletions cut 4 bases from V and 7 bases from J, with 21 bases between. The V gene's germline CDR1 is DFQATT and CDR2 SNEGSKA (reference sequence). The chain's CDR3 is CSAIILRDFLNTQYF. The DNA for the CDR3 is TGCAGTGCTATAATTTTAAGGGACTTCCTTAATACGCAGTATTTT.

CDR3 nucleotide sequence: TGTGCCATCAGTGAGGACCGTTTGAACACTGAAGCTTTCTTT. This codes for CAISEDRLNTEAFF. The gene calls are TRBV10-3 and TRBJ1-1; D remains ambiguous. Trimming shortened V by 2 bases and J by 0 bases, and 7 bases separated the two germline ends. The CDR3 loop spans 14 amino acids. Per germline, CDR1 ENHRY and CDR2 SYGVKD.

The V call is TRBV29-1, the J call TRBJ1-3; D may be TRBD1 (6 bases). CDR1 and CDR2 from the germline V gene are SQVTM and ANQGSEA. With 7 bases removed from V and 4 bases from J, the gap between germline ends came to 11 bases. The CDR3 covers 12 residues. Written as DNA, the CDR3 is TGCAGCGCAACAGGGAAAGGAAACACCATATATTTT. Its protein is CSATGKGNTIYF.

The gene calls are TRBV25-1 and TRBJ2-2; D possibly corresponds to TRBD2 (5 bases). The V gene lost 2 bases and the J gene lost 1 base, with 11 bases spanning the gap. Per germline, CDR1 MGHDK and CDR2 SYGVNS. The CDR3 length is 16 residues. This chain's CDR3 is CASSEHGRGNTGELFF. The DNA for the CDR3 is TGTGCCAGCAGTGAACATGGACGGGGGAACACCGGGGAGCTGTTTTTT.

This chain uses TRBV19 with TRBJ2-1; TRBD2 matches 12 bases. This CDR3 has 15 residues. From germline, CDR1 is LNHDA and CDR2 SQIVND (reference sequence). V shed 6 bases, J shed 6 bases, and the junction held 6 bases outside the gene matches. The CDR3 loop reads CASRILAGGGNEQFF. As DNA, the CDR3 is TGTGCCAGTAGGATACTAGCGGGAGGTGGCAATGAGCAGTTCTTC.

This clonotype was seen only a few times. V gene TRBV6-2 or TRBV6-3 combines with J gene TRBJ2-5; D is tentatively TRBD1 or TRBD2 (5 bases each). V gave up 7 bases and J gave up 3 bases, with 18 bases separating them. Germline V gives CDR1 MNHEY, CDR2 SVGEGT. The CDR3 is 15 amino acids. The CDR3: CASNPPGRGEETQYF. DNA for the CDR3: TGTGCCAGCAACCCCCCCGGTCGGGGCGAAGAGACCCAGTACTTC.

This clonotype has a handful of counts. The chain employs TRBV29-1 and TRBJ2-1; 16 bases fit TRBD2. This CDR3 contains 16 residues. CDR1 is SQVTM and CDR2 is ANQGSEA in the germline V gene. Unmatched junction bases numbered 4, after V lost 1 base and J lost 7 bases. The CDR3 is CSVEGAGLAGGNEQFF. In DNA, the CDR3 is TGCAGCGTTGAAGGTGCGGGACTAGCGGGAGGGAATGAGCAGTTCTTC.

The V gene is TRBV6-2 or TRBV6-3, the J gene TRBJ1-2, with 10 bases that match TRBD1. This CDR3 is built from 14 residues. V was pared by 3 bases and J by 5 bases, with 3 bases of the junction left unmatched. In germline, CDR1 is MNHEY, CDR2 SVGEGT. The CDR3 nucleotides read TGTGCCAGCAGTTATACGGACAGGGGGTATGGCTACACCTTC. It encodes CASSYTDRGYGYTF.

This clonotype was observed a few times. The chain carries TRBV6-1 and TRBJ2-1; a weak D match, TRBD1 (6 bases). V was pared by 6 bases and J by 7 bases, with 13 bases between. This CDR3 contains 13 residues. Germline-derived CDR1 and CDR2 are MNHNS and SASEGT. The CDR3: CASSGPGANEQFF. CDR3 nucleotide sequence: TGTGCCAGCAGCGGTCCAGGGGCAAATGAGCAGTTCTTC.

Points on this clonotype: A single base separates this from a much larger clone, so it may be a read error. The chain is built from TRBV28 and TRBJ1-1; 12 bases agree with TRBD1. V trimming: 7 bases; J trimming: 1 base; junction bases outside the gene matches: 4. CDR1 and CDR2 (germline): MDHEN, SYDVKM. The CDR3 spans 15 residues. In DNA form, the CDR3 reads TGTGCCAGCATTTGGGACAGGGGGCCGAACACTGAAGCTTTCTTT. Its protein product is CASIWDRGPNTEAFF.

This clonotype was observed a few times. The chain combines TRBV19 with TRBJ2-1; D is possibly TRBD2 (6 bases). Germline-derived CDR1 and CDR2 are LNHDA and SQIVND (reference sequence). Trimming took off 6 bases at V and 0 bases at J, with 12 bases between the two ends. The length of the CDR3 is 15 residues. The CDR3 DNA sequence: TGTGCCAGTAGGGGTGGCGGGACCTCCTACAATGAGCAGTTCTTC. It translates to CASRGGGTSYNEQFF.

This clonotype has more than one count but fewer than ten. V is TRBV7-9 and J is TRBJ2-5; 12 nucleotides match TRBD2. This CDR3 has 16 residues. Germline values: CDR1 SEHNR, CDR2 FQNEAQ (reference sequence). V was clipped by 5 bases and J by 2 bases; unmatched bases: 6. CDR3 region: CASSTPGTSGQETQYF. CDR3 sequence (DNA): TGTGCCAGCAGCACCCCCGGGACTAGCGGGCAAGAGACCCAGTACTTC.

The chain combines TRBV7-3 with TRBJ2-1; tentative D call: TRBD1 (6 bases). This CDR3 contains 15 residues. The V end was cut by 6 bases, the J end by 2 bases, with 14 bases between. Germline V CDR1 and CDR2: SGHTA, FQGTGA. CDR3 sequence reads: CASRLTGSTYNEQFF. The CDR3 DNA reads TGTGCCAGCAGGCTCACAGGGAGTACCTACAATGAGCAGTTCTTC. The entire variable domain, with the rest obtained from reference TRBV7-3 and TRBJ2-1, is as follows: GAGVSQTPSNKVTEKGKYVELRCDPISGHTALYWYRQSLGQGPEFLIYFQGTGAADDSGLPNDRFFAVRPEGSVSTLKIQRTERGDSAVYLCASRLTGSTYNEQFFGPGTRLTVL.

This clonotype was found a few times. Here the CDR3 DNA reads TGCAGCGGTTACTCACCGGGACTAGCGGGAGGAGACACAGATACGCAGTATTTT. Translation: CSGYSPGLAGGDTDTQYF. This chain uses TRBV29-1 with TRBJ2-3; 15 nucleotides align to TRBD2. Germline V CDR1 and CDR2: SQVTM, ANQGSEA. With 7 bases clipped from V and 2 bases from J, the junction kept 13 bases outside the gene matches. The CDR3 runs 18 residues.

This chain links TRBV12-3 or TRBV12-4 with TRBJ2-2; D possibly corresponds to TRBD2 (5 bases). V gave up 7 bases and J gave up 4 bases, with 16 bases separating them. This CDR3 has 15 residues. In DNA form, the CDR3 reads TGTGCCAGCATCCCCTCCGGGGTGCTCACCGGGGAGCTGTTTTTT. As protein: CASIPSGVLTGELFF.